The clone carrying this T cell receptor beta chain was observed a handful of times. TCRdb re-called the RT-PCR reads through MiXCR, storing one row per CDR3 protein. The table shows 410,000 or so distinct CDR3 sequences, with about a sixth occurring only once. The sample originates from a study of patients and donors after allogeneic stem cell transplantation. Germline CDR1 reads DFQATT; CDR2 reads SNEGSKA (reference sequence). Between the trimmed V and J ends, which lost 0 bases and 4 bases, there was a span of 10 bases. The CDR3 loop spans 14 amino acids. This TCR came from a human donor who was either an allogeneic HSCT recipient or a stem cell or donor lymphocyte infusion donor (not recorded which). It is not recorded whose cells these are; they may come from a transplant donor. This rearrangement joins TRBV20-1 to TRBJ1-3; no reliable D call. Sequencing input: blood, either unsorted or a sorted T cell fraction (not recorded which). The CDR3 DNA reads TGCAGTGCTAGAGATGTCGGACCCGGAAACACCATATATTTT. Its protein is CSARDVGPGNTIYF.